This T cell receptor beta chain was sequenced during a study of CD8 T cells in ankylosing spondylitis. Study-wide results and limits: Blood of patients with ankylosing spondylitis appeared to be characterized by a TCR beta motif of eight highly homologous variants.

MiXCR, run by TCRdb on the 5' RACE reads, gives a single entry per CDR3 protein. This sample yields about 800,000 distinct CDR3 sequences, of which approximately 12% are seen a single time; about 0.5% belongs to the top ten. Per germline, CDR1 SGHTA and CDR2 FQGNSA. This CDR3 spans 17 amino acids. Trimming stripped 1 base from V and 0 bases from J, with 10 bases between. For this clonotype: As yet, its antigen is unknown.

The clonotype originates from a male donor with ankylosing spondylitis. This sequence joins TRBV7-2 and TRBJ1-6, with TRBD1 as a possible D gene (6 bases). The sequenced sample was blood, either unsorted or a sorted T cell fraction (not recorded which). CDR3 bases: TGTGCCAGCAGCTTAGTTGGACAGAGCTCCTATAATTCACCCCTCCACTTT. It translates to CASSLVGQSSYNSPLHF.